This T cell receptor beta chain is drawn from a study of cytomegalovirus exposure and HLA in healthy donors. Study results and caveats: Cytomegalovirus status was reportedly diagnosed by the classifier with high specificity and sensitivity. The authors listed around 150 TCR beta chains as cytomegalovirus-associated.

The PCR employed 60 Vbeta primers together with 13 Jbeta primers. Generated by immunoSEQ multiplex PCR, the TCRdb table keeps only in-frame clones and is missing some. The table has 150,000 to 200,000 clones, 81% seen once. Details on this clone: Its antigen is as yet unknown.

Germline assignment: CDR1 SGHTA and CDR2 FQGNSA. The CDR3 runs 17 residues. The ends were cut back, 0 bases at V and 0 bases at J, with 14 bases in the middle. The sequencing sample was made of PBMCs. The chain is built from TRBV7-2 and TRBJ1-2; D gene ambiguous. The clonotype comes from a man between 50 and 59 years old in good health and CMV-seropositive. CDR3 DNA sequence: TGTGCCAGCAGCTTAGCCCCAGGACTCGCCACTAACTATGGCTACACCTTC. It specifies CASSLAPGLATNYGYTF. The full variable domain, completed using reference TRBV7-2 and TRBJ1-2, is GAGVSQSPSNKVTEKGKDVELRCDPISGHTALYWYRQSLGQGLEFLIYFQGNSAPDKSGLPSDRFSAERTGGSVSTLTIQRTQQEDSAVYLCASSLAPGLATNYGYTFGSGTRLTVV.